This T cell receptor (beta chain) was sequenced during a study of cytomegalovirus exposure and HLA in healthy donors. V shed 2 bases, J shed 6 bases, and the junction held 6 bases outside the gene matches. Germline CDR1 reads SGHAT; CDR2 reads FQNNGV. This CDR3 region has 16 residues. The PCR employed 60 Vbeta primers together with 13 Jbeta primers. Sequencing was performed with immunoSEQ multiplex PCR; in TCRdb, only in-frame clones are kept and a portion is missing. Among about 110,000 clones listed, approximately 73% were seen once. This TCR came from a man between 25 and 39 years old in good health and CMV-seronegative. Sequencing was performed on PBMCs. The rearrangement links TRBV11-2 to TRBJ2-1; 11 nucleotides line up with TRBD2. CDR3 loop: CASSLIGSGGANEQFF. In nucleotides, the CDR3 is TGTGCCAGCAGCTTAATCGGTAGCGGGGGGGCCAATGAGCAGTTCTTC.